The TCR beta chain described here comes from a study of identical twins. TCRdb ran MiXCR on the 5' RACE reads and lists one entry per CDR3 protein. The sample carries about 300,000 distinct CDR3 sequences, about 12% recorded once. This CDR3 is built from 16 residues. Germline CDR1 is SGHTA and CDR2 is FQGNSA. Trimming removed 1 base at V and 1 base at J, with 13 bases between. These sequences were also reported in another study, on yellow fever vaccine responses in identical twins. That work contributes: Twins reportedly had a vaccine T cell response that seemed partly convergent, partly personalized.

This TCR derives from a woman aged 18-29 years in good health. Sequencing used CD8+ T cells sorted from blood. The J gene is TRBJ2-5, the V gene TRBV7-2, with D perhaps being TRBD1 or TRBD2 (6 bases each). In DNA form, the CDR3 reads TGTGCCAGCAGCTTAGGAGGGGGGCCTTTCCAAGAGACCCAGTACTTC. Translated: CASSLGGGPFQETQYF.